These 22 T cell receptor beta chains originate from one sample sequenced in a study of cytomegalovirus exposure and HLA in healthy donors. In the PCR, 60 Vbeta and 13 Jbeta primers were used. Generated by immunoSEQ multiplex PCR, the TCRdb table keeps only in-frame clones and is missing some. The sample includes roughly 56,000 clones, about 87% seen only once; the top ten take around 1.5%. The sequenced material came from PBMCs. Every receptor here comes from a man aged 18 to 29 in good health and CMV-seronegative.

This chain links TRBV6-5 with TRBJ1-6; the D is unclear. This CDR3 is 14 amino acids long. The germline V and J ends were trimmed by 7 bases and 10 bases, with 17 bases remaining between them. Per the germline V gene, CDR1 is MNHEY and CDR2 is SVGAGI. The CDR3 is CASTYGGSRSPLHF. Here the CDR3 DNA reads TGTGCCAGCACCTACGGAGGGAGCAGGTCACCCCTCCACTTT.

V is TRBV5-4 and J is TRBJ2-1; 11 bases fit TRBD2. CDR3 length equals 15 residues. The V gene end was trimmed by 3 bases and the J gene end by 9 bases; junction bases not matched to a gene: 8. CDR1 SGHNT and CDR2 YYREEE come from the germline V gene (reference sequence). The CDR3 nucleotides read TGTGCCAGCAGCTCTCATAGCGGGGGGGCCGTTGAGCAGTTCTTC. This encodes CASSSHSGGAVEQFF.

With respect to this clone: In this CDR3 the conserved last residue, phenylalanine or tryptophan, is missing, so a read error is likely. CDR3 in DNA: TGTGCCAGCAGCTGGGCGGGACAGGGGCCCTACGAGCAGTACCTC. Residues: CASSWAGQGPYEQYL. J is TRBJ2-7 and V is TRBV5-4; 10 bases agree with TRBD1. The CDR3 extends over 15 amino acids. The J segment lost 2 bases and the V segment lost 3 bases, leaving 5 bases of the junction unmatched. Germline V gene lookup returns CDR1 SGHNT and CDR2 YYREEE (reference sequence).

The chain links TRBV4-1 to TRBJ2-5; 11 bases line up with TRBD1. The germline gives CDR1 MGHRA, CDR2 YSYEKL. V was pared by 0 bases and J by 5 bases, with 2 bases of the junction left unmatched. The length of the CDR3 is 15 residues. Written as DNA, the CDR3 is TGCGCCAGCAGCCAAGATGGGGACAGGGGGGAGACCCAGTACTTC. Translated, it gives CASSQDGDRGETQYF.

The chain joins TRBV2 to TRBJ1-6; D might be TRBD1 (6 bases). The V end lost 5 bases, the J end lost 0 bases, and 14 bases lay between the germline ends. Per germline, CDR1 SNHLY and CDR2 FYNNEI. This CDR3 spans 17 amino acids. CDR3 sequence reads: CASSPPTGSSYNSPLHF. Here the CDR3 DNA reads TGTGCCAGCAGTCCTCCAACAGGGAGCTCCTATAATTCACCCCTCCACTTT. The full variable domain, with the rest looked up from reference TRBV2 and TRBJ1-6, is EPEVTQTPSHQVTQMGQEVILRCVPISNHLYFYWYRQILGQKVEFLVSFYNNEISEKSEIFDDQFSVERPDGSNFTLKIRSTKLEDSAMYFCASSPPTGSSYNSPLHFGNGTRLTVT.

The CDR3 sequence: CATSRATGIATQYF. The CDR3 nucleotides read TGTGCCACCAGCAGAGCGACAGGGATAGCGACCCAGTACTTC. The chain joins TRBV15 to TRBJ2-5; 7 nucleotides agree with TRBD1. The CDR3 runs to 14 residues. Losses at the gene ends were 1 base for V and 7 bases for J; bases not matched to a gene: 6. CDR1 is LNHNV and CDR2 is YYDKDF in the germline V gene (reference sequence).

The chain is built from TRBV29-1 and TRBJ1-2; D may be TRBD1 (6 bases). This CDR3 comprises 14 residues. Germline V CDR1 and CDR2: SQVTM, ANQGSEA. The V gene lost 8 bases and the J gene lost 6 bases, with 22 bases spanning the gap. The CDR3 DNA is TGCAGCTTCCGTGCAGCTGGACAGCATGATGGCTACACCTTC. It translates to CSFRAAGQHDGYTF. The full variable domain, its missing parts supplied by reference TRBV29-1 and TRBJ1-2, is SAVISQKPSRDICQRGTSLTIQCQVDSQVTMMFWYRQQPGQSLTLIATANQGSEATYESGFVIDKFPISRPNLTFSTLTVSNMSPEDSSIYLCSFRAAGQHDGYTFGSGTRLTVV.

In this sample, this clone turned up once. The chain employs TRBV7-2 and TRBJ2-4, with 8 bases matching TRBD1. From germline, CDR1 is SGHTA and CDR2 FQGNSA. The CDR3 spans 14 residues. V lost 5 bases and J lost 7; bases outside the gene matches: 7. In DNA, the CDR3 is TGTGCCAGCAGCCCCCCAGGACAGGGTAACATTCAGTACTTC. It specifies CASSPPGQGNIQYF.

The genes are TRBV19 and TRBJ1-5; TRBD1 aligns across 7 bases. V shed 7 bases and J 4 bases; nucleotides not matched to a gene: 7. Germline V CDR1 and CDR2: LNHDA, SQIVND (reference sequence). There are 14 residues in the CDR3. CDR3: CASISRQGNQPQHF. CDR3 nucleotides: TGTGCCAGTATCTCCCGACAGGGAAATCAGCCCCAGCATTTT.

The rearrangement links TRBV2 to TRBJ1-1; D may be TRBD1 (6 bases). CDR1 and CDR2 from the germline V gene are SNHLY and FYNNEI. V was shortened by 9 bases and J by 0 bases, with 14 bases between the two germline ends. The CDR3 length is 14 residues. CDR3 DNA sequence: TGTGCCAGTGGGGGCGGGGGGATGAACACTGAAGCTTTCTTT. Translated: CASGGGGMNTEAFF.

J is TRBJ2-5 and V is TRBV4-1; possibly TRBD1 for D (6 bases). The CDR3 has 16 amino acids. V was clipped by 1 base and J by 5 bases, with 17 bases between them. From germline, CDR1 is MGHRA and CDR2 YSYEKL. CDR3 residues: CASSQVIYGGEETQYF. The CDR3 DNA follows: TGCGCCAGCAGCCAAGTTATATATGGGGGCGAGGAGACCCAGTACTTC.

CDR3 in amino acids: CASSEEMNTEAFF. The DNA of the CDR3 is TGTGCCAGCAGTGAGGAGATGAACACTGAAGCTTTCTTT. The chain couples TRBV2 to TRBJ1-1; D ambiguous. V lost 3 bases, J lost 0 bases, and 5 bases lay in between. Germline V gives CDR1 SNHLY, CDR2 FYNNEI. The CDR3 runs to 13 residues.

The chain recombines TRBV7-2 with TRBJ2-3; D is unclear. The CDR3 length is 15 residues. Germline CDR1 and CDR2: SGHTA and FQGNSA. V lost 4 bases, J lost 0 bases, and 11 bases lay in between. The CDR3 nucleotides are TGTGCCAGCAGCTACGGAGTTTTAAGCACAGATACGCAGTATTTT. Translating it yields CASSYGVLSTDTQYF.

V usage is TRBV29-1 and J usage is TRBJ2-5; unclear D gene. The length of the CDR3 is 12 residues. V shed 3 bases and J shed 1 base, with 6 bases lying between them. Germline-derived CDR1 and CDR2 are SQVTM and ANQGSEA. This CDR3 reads CSVDAAQETQYF. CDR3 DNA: TGCAGCGTTGACGCGGCCCAAGAGACCCAGTACTTC.

The CDR3 sequence: CASSPPGGYGTSGGQETQYF. The CDR3 nucleotides read TGCGCCAGTTCTCCCCCGGGGGGGTACGGAACTAGCGGGGGTCAAGAGACCCAGTACTTC. This chain uses TRBV23-1 with TRBJ2-5; 11 positions agree with TRBD2. TRBV23-1 is annotated as an ORF whose role is uncertain. This CDR3 has 20 residues. Germline trimming cut 9 bases from V and 2 bases from J; bases unmatched to any gene: 23.

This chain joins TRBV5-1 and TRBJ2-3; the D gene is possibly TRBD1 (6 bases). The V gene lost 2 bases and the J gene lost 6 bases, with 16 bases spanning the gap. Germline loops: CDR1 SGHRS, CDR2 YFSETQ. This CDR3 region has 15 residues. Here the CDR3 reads CASSFGQPTGDTQYF. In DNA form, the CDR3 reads TGCGCCAGCAGCTTTGGACAGCCGACGGGGGATACGCAGTATTTT.

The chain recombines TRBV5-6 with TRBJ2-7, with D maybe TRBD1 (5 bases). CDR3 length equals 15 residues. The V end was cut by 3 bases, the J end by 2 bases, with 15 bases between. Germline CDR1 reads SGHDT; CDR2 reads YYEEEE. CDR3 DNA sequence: TGTGCCAGCAGCTCGACGCTCAGGGTAACCTACGAGCAGTACTTC. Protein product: CASSSTLRVTYEQYF.

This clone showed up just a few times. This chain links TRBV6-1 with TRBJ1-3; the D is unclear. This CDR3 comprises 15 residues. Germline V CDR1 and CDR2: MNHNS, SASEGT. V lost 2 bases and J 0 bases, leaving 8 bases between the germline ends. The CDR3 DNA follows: TGTGCCAGCAGTGAAAGAGAACTCTCTGGAAACACCATATATTTT. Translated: CASSERELSGNTIYF.

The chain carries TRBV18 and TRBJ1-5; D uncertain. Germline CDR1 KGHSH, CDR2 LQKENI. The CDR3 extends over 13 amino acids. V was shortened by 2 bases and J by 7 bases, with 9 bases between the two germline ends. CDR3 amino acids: CASSPEGRQPQHF. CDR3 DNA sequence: TGTGCCAGCTCACCAGAAGGGAGGCAGCCCCAGCATTTT.

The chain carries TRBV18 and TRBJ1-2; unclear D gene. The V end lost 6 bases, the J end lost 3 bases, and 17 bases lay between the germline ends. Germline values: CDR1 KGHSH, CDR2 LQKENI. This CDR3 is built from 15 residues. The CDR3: CASSPDGIFDYGYTF. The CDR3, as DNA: TGTGCCAGCTCGCCGGACGGGATCTTCGACTATGGCTACACCTTC.

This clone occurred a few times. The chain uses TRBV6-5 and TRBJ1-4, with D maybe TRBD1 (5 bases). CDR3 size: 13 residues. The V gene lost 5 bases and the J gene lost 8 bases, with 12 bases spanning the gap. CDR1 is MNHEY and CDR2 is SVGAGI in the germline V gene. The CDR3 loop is CASSTWRGEKLFF. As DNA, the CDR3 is TGTGCCAGCAGTACCTGGCGGGGGGAAAAACTGTTTTTT.

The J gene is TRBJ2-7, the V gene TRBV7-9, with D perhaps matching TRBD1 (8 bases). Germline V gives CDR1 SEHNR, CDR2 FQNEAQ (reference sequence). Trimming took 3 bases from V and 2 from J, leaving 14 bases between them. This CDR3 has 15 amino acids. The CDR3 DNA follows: TGTGCCAGCAGCTTGGTACAGGGGGGGACCTACGAGCAGTACTTC. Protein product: CASSLVQGGTYEQYF.